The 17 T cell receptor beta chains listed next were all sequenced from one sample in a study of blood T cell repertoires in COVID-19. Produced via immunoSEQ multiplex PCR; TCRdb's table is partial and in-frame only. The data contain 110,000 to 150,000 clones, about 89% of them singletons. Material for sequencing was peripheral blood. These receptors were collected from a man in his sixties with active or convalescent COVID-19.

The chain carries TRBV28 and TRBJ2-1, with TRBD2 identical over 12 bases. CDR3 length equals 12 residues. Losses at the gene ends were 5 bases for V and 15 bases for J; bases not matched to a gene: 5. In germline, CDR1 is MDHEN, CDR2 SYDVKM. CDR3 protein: CASSVTSGGPFF. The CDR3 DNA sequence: TGTGCCAGCAGTGTGACTAGCGGGGGCCCGTTCTTC.

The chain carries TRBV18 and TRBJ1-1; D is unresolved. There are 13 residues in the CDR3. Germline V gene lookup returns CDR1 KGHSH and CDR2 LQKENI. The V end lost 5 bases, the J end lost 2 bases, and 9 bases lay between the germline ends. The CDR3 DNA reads TGTGCCAGCTCAGGGCAGATAAACACTGAAGCTTTCTTT. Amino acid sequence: CASSGQINTEAFF.

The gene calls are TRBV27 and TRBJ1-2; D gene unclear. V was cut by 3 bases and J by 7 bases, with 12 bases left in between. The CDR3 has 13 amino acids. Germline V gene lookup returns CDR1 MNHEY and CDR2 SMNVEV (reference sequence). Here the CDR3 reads CASSFTASGGYTF. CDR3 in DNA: TGTGCCAGCAGTTTCACGGCCTCGGGTGGCTACACCTTC.

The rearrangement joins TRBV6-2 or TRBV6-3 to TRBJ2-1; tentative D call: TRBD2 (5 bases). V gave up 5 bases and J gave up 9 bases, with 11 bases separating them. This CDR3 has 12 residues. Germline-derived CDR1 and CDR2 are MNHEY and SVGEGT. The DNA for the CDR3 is TGTGCCAGCAGTCGCCCAGGAGGTGAGCAGTTCTTC. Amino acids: CASSRPGGEQFF.

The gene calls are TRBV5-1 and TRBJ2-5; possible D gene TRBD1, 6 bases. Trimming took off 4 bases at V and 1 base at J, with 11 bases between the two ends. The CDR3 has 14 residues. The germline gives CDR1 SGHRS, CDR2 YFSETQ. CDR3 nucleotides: TGCGCCAGCAGCCCTGGGACACCCCAAGAGACCCAGTACTTC. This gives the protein CASSPGTPQETQYF.

The CDR3, as DNA: TGTGCCAGCAGTGGGGGCCACAACAGGGGCAATTCACCCCTCCACTTT. Translation gives CASSGGHNRGNSPLHF. This sequence joins TRBV6-1 and TRBJ1-6; 7 nucleotides line up with TRBD1. The CDR3 totals 16 residues. The V and J ends lost 4 bases and 7 bases, in that order; junction bases with no gene match: 10. Germline CDR1 is MNHNS and CDR2 is SASEGT.

The CDR3 nucleotides are TGCGCCAGCAGCTTGGTGGGGAGGGCAGATACGCAGTATTTT. Translating gives CASSLVGRADTQYF. J is TRBJ2-3 and V is TRBV5-1; 7 bases align to TRBD2. Germline V gene data show CDR1 as SGHRS and CDR2 as YFSETQ. The V and J ends lost 0 bases and 4 bases, in that order; junction bases with no gene match: 2. This CDR3 comprises 14 residues.

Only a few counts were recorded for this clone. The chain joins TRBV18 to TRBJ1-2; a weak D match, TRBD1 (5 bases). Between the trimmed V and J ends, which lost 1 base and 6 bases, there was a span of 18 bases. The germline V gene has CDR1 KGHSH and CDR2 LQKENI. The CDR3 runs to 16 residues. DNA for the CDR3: TGTGCCAGCTCACCACGAACAGGAGGGGAACACAATGGCTACACCTTC. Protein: CASSPRTGGEHNGYTF.

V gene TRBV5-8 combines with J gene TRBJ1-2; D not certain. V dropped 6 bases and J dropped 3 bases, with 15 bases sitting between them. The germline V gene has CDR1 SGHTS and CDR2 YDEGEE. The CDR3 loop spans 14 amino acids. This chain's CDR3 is CASTQHGEHYGYTF. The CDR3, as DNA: TGTGCCAGCACCCAACACGGGGAGCACTATGGCTACACCTTC.

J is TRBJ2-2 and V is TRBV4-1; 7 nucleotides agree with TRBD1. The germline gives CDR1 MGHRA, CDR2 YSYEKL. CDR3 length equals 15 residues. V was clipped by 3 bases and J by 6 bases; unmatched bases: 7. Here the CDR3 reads CASSHSGGRAGELFF. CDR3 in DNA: TGCGCCAGCAGCCATTCAGGGGGTAGGGCCGGGGAGCTGTTTTTT.

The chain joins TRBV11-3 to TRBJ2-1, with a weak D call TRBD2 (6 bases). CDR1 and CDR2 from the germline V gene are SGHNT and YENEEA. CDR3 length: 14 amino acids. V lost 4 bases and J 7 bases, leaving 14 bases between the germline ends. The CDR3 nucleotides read TGTGCCAGCAGCTCCTCCCGGGCGGGGAATGAGCAGTTCTTC. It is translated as CASSSSRAGNEQFF. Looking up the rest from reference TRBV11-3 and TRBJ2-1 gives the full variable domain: EAGVVQSPRYKIIEKKQPVAFWCNPISGHNTLYWYLQNLGQGPELLIRYENEEAVDDSQLPKDRFSAERLKGVDSTLKIQPAELGDSAVYLCASSSSRAGNEQFFGPGTRLTVL.

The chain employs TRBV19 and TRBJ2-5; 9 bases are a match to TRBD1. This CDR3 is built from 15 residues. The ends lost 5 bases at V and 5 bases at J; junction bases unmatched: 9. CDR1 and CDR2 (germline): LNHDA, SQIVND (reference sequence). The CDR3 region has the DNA TGTGCCAGTAGTTCGGTACAGGGGGCGCGTGAGACCCAGTACTTC. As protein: CASSSVQGARETQYF.

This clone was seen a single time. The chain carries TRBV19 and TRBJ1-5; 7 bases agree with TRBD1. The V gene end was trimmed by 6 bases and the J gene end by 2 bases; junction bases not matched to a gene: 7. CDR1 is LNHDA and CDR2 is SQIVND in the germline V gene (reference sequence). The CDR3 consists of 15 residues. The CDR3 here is CASSGQELGNQPQHF. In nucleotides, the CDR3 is TGTGCCAGTAGCGGACAGGAATTGGGCAATCAGCCCCAGCATTTT. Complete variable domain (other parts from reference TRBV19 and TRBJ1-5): DGGITQSPKYLFRKEGQNVTLSCEQNLNHDAMYWYRQDPGQGLRLIYYSQIVNDFQKGDIAEGYSVSREKKESFPLTVTSAQKNPTAFYLCASSGQELGNQPQHFGDGTRLSIL.

This CDR3 reads CASSLEYEQYF. The CDR3, as DNA: TGTGCCAGCAGCCTAGAGTACGAGCAGTACTTC. The chain joins TRBV2 to TRBJ2-7, with D unresolved. Germline V gives CDR1 SNHLY, CDR2 FYNNEI. This CDR3 has 11 amino acids. The ends were cut back, 6 bases at V and 4 bases at J, with 7 bases in the middle.

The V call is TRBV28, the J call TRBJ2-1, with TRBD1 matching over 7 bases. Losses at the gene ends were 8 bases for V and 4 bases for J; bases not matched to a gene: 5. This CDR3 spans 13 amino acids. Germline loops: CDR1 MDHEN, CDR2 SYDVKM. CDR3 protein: CASARTGYNEQFF. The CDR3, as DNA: TGTGCCAGCGCCCGGACAGGATACAATGAGCAGTTCTTC.

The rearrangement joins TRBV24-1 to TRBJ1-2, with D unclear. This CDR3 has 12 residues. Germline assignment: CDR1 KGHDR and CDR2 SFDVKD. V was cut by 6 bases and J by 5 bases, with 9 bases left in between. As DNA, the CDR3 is TGTGCCACCAGTACCTCCACTTATGGCTACACCTTC. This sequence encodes CATSTSTYGYTF.

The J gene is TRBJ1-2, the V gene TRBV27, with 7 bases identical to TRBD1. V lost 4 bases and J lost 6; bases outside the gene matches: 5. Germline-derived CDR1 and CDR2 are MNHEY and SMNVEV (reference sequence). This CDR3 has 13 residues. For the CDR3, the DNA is TGTGCCAGCAGTTCATGGACAGGAGATGGCTACACCTTC. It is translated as CASSSWTGDGYTF.